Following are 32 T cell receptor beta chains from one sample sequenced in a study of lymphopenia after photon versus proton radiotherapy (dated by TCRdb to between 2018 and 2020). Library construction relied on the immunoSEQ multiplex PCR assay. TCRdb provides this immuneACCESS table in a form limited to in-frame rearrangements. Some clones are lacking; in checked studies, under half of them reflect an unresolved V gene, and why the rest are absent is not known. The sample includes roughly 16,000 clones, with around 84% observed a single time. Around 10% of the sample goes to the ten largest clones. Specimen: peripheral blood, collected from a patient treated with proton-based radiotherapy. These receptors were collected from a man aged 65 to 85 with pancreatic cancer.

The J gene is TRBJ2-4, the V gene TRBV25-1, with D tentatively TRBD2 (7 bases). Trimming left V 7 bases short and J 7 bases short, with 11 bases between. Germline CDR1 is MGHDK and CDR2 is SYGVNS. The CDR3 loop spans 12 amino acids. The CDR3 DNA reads TGTGCCAGCAAGGGAGGGGGGAACATTCAGTACTTC. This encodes CASKGGGNIQYF.

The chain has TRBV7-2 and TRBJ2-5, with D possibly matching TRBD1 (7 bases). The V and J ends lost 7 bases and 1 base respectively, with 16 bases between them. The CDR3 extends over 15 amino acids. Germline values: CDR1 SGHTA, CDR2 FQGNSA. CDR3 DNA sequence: TGTGCCAGCACCAGCGCAGGGGGGTTCCAAGAGACCCAGTACTTC. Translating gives CASTSAGGFQETQYF.

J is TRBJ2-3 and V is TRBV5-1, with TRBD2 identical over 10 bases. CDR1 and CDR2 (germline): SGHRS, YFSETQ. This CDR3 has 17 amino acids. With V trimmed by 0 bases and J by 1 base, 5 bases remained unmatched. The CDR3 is CASSLARTSGGTDTQYF. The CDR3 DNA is TGCGCCAGCAGCTTGGCCCGTACTAGCGGGGGCACAGATACGCAGTATTTT. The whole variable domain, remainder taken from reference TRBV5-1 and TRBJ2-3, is KAGVTQTPRYLIKTRGQQVTLSCSPISGHRSVSWYQQTPGQGLQFLFEYFSETQRNKGNFPGRFSGRQFSNSRSEMNVSTLELGDSALYLCASSLARTSGGTDTQYFGPGTRLTVL.

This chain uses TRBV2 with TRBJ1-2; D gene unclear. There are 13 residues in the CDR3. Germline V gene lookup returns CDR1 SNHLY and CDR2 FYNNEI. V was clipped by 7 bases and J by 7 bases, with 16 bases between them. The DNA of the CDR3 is TGTGCCAGCAAGGACTCTGGAGTTCGTGGCTACACCTTC. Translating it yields CASKDSGVRGYTF.

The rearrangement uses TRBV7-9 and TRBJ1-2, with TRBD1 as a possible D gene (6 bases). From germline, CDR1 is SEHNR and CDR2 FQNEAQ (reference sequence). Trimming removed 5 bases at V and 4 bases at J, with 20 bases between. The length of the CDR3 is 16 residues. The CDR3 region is CASSPEGGGDGYGYTF. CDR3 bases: TGTGCCAGCAGCCCGGAAGGCGGGGGCGACGGCTATGGCTACACCTTC.

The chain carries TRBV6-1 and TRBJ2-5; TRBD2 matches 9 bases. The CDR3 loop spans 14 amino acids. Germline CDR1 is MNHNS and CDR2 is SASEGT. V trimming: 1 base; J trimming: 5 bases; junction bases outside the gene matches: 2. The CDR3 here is CASSEGGGAETQYF. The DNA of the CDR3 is TGTGCCAGCAGTGAAGGCGGGGGGGCGGAGACCCAGTACTTC.

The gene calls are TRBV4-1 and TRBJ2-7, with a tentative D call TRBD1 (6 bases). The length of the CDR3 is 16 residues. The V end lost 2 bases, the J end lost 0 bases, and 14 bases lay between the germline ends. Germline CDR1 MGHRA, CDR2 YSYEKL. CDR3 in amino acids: CASSQKLTGSSYEQYF. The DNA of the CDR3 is TGCGCCAGCAGCCAAAAACTGACAGGTAGCTCCTACGAGCAGTACTTC.

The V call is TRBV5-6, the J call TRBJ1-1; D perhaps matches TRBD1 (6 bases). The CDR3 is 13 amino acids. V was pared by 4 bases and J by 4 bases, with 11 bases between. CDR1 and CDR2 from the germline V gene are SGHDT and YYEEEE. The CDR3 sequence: CASSQTGTTEAFF. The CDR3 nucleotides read TGTGCCAGCAGCCAGACAGGAACCACTGAAGCTTTCTTT.

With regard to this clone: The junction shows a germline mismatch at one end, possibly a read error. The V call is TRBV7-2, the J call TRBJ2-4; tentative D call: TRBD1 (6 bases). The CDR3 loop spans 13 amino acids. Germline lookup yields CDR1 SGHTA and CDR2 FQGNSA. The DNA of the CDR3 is TGTGCCAGCAGCTTCCACCGGGACACCATTTTAAACTTC. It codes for CASSFHRDTILNF.

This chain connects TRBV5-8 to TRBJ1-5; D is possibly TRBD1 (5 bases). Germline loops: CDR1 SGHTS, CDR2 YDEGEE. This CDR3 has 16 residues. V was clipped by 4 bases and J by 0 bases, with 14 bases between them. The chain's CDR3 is CASSPQGDHSNQPQHF. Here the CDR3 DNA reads TGTGCCAGCAGCCCTCAGGGAGATCATAGCAATCAGCCCCAGCATTTT.

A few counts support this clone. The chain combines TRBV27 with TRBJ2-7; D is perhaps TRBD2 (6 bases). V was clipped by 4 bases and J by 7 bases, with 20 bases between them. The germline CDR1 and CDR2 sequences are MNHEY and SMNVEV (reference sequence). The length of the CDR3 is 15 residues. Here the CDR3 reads CASSYDLGRAGEQYF. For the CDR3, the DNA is TGTGCCAGCAGTTACGATTTGGGCAGGGCGGGAGAGCAGTACTTC.

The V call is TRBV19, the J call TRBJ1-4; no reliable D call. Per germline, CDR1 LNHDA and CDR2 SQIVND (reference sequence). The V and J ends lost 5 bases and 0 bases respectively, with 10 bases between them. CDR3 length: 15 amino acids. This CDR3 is CASSFSSATNEKLFF. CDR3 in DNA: TGTGCCAGTAGTTTCTCGTCTGCAACTAATGAAAAACTGTTTTTT.

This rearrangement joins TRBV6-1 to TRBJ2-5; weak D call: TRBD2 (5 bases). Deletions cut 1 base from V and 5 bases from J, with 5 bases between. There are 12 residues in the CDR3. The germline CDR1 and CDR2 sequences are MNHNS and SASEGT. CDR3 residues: CASSEGGETQYF. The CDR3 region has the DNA TGTGCCAGCAGTGAAGGAGGGGAGACCCAGTACTTC.

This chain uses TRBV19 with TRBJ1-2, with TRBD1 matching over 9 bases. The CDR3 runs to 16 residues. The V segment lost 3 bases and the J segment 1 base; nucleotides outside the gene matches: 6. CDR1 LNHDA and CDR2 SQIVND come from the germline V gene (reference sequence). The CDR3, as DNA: TGTGCCAGTAGTATGTTAACAGGGGGCTATAACTATGGCTACACCTTC. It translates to CASSMLTGGYNYGYTF.

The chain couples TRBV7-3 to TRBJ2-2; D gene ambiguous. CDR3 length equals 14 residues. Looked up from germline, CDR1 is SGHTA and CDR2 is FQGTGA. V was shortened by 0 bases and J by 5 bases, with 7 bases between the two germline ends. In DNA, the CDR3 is TGTGCCAGCAGCTTAACGTTCCGGACCGGGGAGCTGTTTTTT. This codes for CASSLTFRTGELFF.

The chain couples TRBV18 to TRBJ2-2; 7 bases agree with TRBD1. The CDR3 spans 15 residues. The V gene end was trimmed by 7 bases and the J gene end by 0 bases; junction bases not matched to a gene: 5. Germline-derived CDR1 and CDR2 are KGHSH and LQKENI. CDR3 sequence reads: CASLGQPTNTGELFF. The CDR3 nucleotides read TGTGCCAGCTTGGGACAGCCAACGAACACCGGGGAGCTGTTTTTT.

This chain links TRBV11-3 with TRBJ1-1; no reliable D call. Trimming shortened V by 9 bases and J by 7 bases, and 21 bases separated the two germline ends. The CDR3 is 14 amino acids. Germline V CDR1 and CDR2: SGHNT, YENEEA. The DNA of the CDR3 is TGTGCCAGGTCCAATCCGAGGACGGAGGATGAAGCTTTCTTT. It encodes CARSNPRTEDEAFF. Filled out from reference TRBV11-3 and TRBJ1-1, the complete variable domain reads EAGVVQSPRYKIIEKKQPVAFWCNPISGHNTLYWYLQNLGQGPELLIRYENEEAVDDSQLPKDRFSAERLKGVDSTLKIQPAELGDSAVYLCARSNPRTEDEAFFGQGTRLTVV.

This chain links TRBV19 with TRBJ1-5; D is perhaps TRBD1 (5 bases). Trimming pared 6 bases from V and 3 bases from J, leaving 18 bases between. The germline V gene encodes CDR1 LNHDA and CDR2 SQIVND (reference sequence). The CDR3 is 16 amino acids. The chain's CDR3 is CASSGPGRVPNQPQHF. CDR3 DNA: TGTGCCAGTAGCGGTCCGGGACGCGTCCCCAATCAGCCCCAGCATTTT.

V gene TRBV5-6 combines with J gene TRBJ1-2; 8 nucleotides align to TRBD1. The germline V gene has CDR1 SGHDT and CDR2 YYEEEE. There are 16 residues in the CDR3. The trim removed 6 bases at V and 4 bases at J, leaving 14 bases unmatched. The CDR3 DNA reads TGTGCCAGCATCCACTGGGACAGGCGGTATGTCTATGGCTACACCTTC. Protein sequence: CASIHWDRRYVYGYTF.

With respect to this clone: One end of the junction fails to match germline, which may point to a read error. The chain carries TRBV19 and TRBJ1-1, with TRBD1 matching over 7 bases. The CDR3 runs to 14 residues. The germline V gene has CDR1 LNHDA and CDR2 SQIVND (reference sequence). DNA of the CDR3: TGTGCCAGTAGAATAGACAGGGTGGGGACTGAAGCTTTCTTT. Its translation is CASRIDRVGTEAFF. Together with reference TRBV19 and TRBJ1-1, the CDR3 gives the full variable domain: DGGITQSPKYLFRKEGQNVTLSCEQNLNHDAMYWYRQDPGQGLRLIYYSQIVNDFQKGDIAEGYSVSREKKESFPLTVTSAQKNPTAFYLCASRIDRVGTEAFFGQGTRLTVV.

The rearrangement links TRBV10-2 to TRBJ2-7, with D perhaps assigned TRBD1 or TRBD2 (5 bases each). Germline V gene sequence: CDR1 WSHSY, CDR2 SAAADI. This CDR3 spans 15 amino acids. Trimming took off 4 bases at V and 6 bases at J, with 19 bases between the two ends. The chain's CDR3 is CASSVALRGAGEQYF. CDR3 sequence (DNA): TGCGCCAGCAGTGTAGCCTTAAGGGGCGCGGGCGAGCAGTACTTC.

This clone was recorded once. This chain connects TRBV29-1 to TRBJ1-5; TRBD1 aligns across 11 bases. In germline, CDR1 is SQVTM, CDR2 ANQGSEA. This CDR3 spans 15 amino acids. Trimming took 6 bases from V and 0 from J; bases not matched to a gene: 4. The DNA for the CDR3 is TGCAGCGTCGGACAGGGGGCAGATAGCAATCAGCCCCAGCATTTT. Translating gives CSVGQGADSNQPQHF.

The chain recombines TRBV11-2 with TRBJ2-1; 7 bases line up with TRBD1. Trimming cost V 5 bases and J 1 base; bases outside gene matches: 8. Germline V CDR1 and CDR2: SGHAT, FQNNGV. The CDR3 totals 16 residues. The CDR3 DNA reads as TGTGCCAGCAGCCTACTATTCAGGGGGTCCTACAATGAGCAGTTCTTC. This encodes CASSLLFRGSYNEQFF.

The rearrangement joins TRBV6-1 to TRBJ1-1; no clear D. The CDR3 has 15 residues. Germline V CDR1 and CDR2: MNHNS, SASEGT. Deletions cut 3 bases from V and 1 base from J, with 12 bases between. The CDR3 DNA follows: TGTGCCAGCAGTGATTTAGGAATCGGGAACACTGAAGCTTTCTTT. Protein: CASSDLGIGNTEAFF.

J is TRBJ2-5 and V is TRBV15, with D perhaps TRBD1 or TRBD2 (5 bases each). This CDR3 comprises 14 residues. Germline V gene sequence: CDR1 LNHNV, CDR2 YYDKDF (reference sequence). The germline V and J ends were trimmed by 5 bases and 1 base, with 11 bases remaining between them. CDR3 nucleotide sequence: TGTGCCACCAGCCTGGGACGGATCCAAGAGACCCAGTACTTC. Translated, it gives CATSLGRIQETQYF.

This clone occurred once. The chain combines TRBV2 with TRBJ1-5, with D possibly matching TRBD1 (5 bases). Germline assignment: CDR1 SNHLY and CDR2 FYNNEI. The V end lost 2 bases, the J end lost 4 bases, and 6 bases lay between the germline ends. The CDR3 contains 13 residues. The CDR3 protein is CASSEQGNQPQHF. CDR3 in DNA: TGTGCCAGCAGTGAACAGGGAAATCAGCCCCAGCATTTT.

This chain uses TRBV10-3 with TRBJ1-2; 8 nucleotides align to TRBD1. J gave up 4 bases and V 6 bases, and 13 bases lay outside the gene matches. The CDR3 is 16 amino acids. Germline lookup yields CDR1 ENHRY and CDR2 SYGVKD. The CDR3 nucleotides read TGTGCCATCAGCCTATCGCAGGGGGCACGACTCTATGGCTACACCTTC. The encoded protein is CAISLSQGARLYGYTF.

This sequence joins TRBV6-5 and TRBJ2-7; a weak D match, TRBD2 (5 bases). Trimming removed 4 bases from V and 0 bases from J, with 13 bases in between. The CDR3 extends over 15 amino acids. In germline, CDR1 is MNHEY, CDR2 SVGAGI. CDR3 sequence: CASSSPTRGSYEQYF. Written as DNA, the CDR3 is TGTGCCAGCAGTTCCCCGACCCGGGGCTCCTACGAGCAGTACTTC.

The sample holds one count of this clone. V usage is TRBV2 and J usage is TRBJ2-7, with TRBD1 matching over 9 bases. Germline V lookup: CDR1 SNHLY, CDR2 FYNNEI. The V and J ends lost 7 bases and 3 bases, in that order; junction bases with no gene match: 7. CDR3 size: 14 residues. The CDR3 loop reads CASTTGTGLYEQYF. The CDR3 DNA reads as TGTGCCAGCACTACCGGGACAGGGCTCTACGAGCAGTACTTC.

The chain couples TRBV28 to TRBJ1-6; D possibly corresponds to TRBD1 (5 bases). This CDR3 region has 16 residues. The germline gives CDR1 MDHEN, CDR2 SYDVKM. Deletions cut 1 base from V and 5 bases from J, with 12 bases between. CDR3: CASSLFRGSDNSPLHF. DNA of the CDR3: TGTGCCAGCAGTTTATTTCGGGGCAGCGATAATTCACCCCTCCACTTT.

The CDR3 DNA reads TGTGCCAGCAGCCCCGGGGCGGTGAATGAGCAGTTCTTC. Translating it yields CASSPGAVNEQFF. This sequence joins TRBV11-1 and TRBJ2-1; either TRBD1 or TRBD2 may supply D (5 bases each). The V and J ends lost 5 bases and 7 bases respectively, with 12 bases between them. The V gene's germline CDR1 is SGHAT and CDR2 FQDESV (reference sequence). The CDR3 extends over 13 amino acids.

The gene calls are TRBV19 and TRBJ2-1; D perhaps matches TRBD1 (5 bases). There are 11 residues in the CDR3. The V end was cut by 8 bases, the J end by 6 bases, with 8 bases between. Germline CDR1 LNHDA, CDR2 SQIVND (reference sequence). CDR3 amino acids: CASSQGNEQFF. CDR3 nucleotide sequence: TGTGCCAGTTCTCAGGGCAATGAGCAGTTCTTC.